What follows are 19 T cell receptor beta chains derived from one specimen sequenced in a study of early T cells in non-severe SARS-CoV-2 infection. A single record per CDR3 protein comes from TCRdb applying MiXCR to the 5' RACE reads. Of approximately 26,000 distinct CDR3 sequences listed, roughly 5.4% are singletons. Sequenced: whole blood. Every receptor here comes from an adult who was a healthcare worker with PCR-confirmed SARS-CoV-2 infection or an uninfected control (not recorded which).

The sample holds many counts of this clonotype. The chain links TRBV20-1 to TRBJ2-3, with 8 bases aligning to TRBD2. The V gene end was trimmed by 5 bases and the J gene end by 4 bases; junction bases not matched to a gene: 14. The CDR3 sequence is 16 residues long. From germline, CDR1 is DFQATT and CDR2 SNEGSKA (reference sequence). The CDR3 protein is CSAPAWTSSFPDTQYF. Here the CDR3 DNA reads TGCAGTGCTCCAGCTTGGACTAGCAGTTTTCCAGATACGCAGTATTTT.

Ten or more counts support this clonotype. The chain uses TRBV18 and TRBJ2-1; tentatively, D is TRBD2 (6 bases). There are 16 residues in the CDR3. Germline values: CDR1 KGHSH, CDR2 LQKENI. Trimming pared 5 bases from V and 0 bases from J, leaving 14 bases between. The CDR3 region has the DNA TGTGCCAGCTCAGTTCTAGCGCAGAACTCCTACAATGAGCAGTTCTTC. Its protein is CASSVLAQNSYNEQFF.

The rearrangement uses TRBV11-2 and TRBJ1-1; D unclear. V lost 5 bases, J lost 0 bases, and 10 bases lay in between. Looked up from germline, CDR1 is SGHAT and CDR2 is FQNNGV. The length of the CDR3 is 14 residues. Here the CDR3 reads CASSLEAMNTEAFF. CDR3 sequence (DNA): TGTGCCAGCAGCCTCGAGGCCATGAACACTGAAGCTTTCTTT. Full variable domain (rest looked up from reference TRBV11-2 and TRBJ1-1): EAGVAQSPRYKIIEKRQSVAFWCNPISGHATLYWYQQILGQGPKLLIQFQNNGVVDDSQLPKDRFSAERLKGVDSTLKIQPAKLEDSAVYLCASSLEAMNTEAFFGQGTRLTVV.

In this sample, this clonotype turned up many times. This chain uses TRBV6-5 with TRBJ1-2; D not resolved. Germline CDR1 is MNHEY and CDR2 is SVGAGI. There are 13 residues in the CDR3. V was clipped by 1 base and J by 6 bases, with 9 bases between them. CDR3 protein: CASSYYVEDGYTF. The CDR3, as DNA: TGTGCCAGCAGTTACTATGTGGAGGATGGCTACACCTTC.

In its sample, this clonotype was seen many times. The gene calls are TRBV12-5 and TRBJ2-7, with 9 bases fitting TRBD1. The germline gives CDR1 LGHNT, CDR2 FRNRAP. CDR3 length equals 14 residues. The J segment lost 3 bases and the V segment lost 5 bases, leaving 5 bases of the junction unmatched. CDR3 nucleotides: TGTGCTAGTGGTCCGGACAGGGGTTTCTACGAGCAGTACTTC. Translation gives CASGPDRGFYEQYF.

This clonotype was observed many times. The J gene is TRBJ2-5, the V gene TRBV7-9, with D tentatively TRBD2 (6 bases). This CDR3 is built from 16 residues. Germline CDR1 and CDR2: SEHNR and FQNEAQ (reference sequence). V lost 2 bases to trimming and J lost 2 bases, with 15 bases between them. The CDR3 here is CASSLKSAGQQETQYF. The CDR3 nucleotides read TGTGCCAGCAGCTTAAAGTCGGCGGGGCAGCAAGAGACCCAGTACTTC.

This clonotype has at least ten counts. The chain links TRBV11-1 to TRBJ2-1; either TRBD1 or TRBD2 may supply D (5 bases each). This CDR3 is built from 13 residues. Germline V gene data show CDR1 as SGHAT and CDR2 as FQDESV (reference sequence). Between the trimmed V and J ends, which lost 2 bases and 6 bases, there was a span of 8 bases. CDR3 sequence reads: CASSLPGGNEQFF. The CDR3 nucleotides read TGTGCCAGCAGCTTACCTGGGGGCAATGAGCAGTTCTTC.

This clonotype has a handful of counts. This sequence joins TRBV29-1 and TRBJ1-1; possibly TRBD1 for D (6 bases). The V gene lost 8 bases and the J gene lost 0 bases, with 13 bases spanning the gap. Per germline, CDR1 SQVTM and CDR2 ANQGSEA. The CDR3 runs to 13 residues. The CDR3 protein is CSIGQSMNTEAFF. The CDR3 nucleotides are TGCAGCATAGGACAGTCCATGAACACTGAAGCTTTCTTT.

The sample holds a few counts of this clonotype. The chain combines TRBV7-9 with TRBJ2-1; TRBD2 matches 11 bases. V shed 4 bases and J 5 bases; nucleotides not matched to a gene: 4. There are 15 residues in the CDR3. Germline CDR1 reads SEHNR; CDR2 reads FQNEAQ (reference sequence). The CDR3 reads CASSSGTSGHNEQFF. Written as DNA, the CDR3 is TGTGCCAGCAGCTCCGGGACTAGCGGCCACAATGAGCAGTTCTTC.

This clonotype was counted ten times or more. V is TRBV6-1 and J is TRBJ1-2, with D perhaps matching TRBD1 (6 bases). CDR3 length: 11 amino acids. Trimming stripped 11 bases from V and 8 bases from J, with 15 bases between. The germline CDR1 and CDR2 sequences are MNHNS and SASEGT. CDR3 bases: TGTGCCGTGACAGGATCCATGGGCTACACCTTC. This encodes CAVTGSMGYTF.

This clonotype was observed at least ten times. The chain combines TRBV9 with TRBJ1-1, with D possibly TRBD1 on 5 matching bases. The CDR3 is 16 amino acids. Trimming stripped 4 bases from V and 0 bases from J, with 16 bases between. Germline CDR1 SGDLS, CDR2 YYNGEE. The CDR3 DNA reads as TGTGCCAGCAGCCCCCTCCCGCAGGGTATGAACACTGAAGCTTTCTTT. Its protein product is CASSPLPQGMNTEAFF.

This clonotype is labeled as medium-sized. The V call is TRBV5-1, the J call TRBJ2-7; D not certain. This CDR3 spans 11 amino acids. V lost 3 bases to trimming and J lost 5 bases, with 6 bases between them. Germline-derived CDR1 and CDR2 are SGHRS and YFSETQ. The CDR3 DNA is TGCGCCAGCAGCTCCGTAGACGAGCAGTACTTC. Its protein product is CASSSVDEQYF.

This clonotype was seen ten or more times. The DNA for the CDR3 is TGTGCCAGCAGTCCCGGGACATTTACCCACAATCAGCCCCAGCATTTT. Its protein product is CASSPGTFTHNQPQHF. V usage is TRBV12-3 or TRBV12-4 and J usage is TRBJ1-5, with D maybe TRBD1 (6 bases). The CDR3 has 16 residues. V was pared by 5 bases and J by 3 bases, with 17 bases between.

This clonotype is medium-sized in the sample. The chain couples TRBV29-1 to TRBJ2-7; 10 positions agree with TRBD1. Germline loops: CDR1 SQVTM, CDR2 ANQGSEA. The V gene end was trimmed by 4 bases and the J gene end by 6 bases; junction bases not matched to a gene: 6. This CDR3 contains 13 residues. As DNA, the CDR3 is TGCAGCGTTGTAGGGACAGGGGTCTCCGAGCAGTACTTC. Encoded protein: CSVVGTGVSEQYF.

This clonotype was seen at least ten times. The chain combines TRBV15 with TRBJ2-1; the D is unclear. Germline V lookup: CDR1 LNHNV, CDR2 YYDKDF (reference sequence). This CDR3 is 16 amino acids long. The V end lost 0 bases, the J end lost 5 bases, and 14 bases lay between the germline ends. The CDR3 region is CATSRDWRTPNNEQFF. The CDR3 DNA is TGTGCCACCAGCAGAGATTGGCGGACGCCCAACAATGAGCAGTTCTTC.

This clonotype was seen repeatedly, ten times or more. The V and J genes are TRBV20-1 and TRBJ2-7; tentatively, D is TRBD1 (6 bases). Germline loops: CDR1 DFQATT, CDR2 SNEGSKA (reference sequence). This CDR3 has 14 residues. Trimming shortened V by 6 bases and J by 0 bases, and 15 bases separated the two germline ends. CDR3 in DNA: TGCAGTGCCCGGGGACACTTTATCTCCTACGAGCAGTACTTC. Its protein is CSARGHFISYEQYF.

In this sample, this clonotype turned up a few times. The chain employs TRBV20-1 and TRBJ1-2; the D gene is possibly TRBD1 (5 bases). CDR1 and CDR2 (germline): DFQATT, SNEGSKA (reference sequence). The V end lost 0 bases, the J end lost 4 bases, and 15 bases lay between the germline ends. The CDR3 contains 15 residues. Here the CDR3 reads CSARDYRGMSYGYTF. The CDR3 DNA reads as TGCAGTGCTAGAGATTATCGGGGCATGAGCTATGGCTACACCTTC.

The table lists this clonotype with many counts. The chain is built from TRBV3-1 and TRBJ2-7, with 10 bases identical to TRBD2. Trimming at V came to 1 base and at J to 4 bases, leaving 10 bases not matched to a gene. Germline CDR1 LGHDT, CDR2 YNNKEL (reference sequence). This CDR3 has 17 amino acids. In DNA form, the CDR3 reads TGTGCCAGCAGCCAAGGAGTTAGGACTAGCGGAGGATACGAGCAGTACTTC. As protein: CASSQGVRTSGGYEQYF.

V usage is TRBV24-1 and J usage is TRBJ1-1; D is undetermined. Germline V gives CDR1 KGHDR, CDR2 SFDVKD. The CDR3 is 15 residues long. Deletions cut 3 bases from V and 1 base from J, with 11 bases between. CDR3 in amino acids: CATSDPGLANTEAFF. CDR3 nucleotide sequence: TGTGCCACCAGTGATCCCGGGCTAGCGAACACTGAAGCTTTCTTT.